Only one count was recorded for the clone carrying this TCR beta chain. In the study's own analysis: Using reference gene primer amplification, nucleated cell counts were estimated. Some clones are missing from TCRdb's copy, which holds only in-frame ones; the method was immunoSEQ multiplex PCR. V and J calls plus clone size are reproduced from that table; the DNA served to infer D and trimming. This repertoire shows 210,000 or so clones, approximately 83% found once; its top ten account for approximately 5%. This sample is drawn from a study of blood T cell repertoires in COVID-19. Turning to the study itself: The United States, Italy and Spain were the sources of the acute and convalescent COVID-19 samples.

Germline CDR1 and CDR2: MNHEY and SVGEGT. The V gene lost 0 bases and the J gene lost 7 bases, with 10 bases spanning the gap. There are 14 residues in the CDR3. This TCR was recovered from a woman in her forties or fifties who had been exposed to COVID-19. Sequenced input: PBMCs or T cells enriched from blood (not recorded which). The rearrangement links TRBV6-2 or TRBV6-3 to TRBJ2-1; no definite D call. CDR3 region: CASSYSEERNEQFF. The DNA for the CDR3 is TGTGCCAGCAGTTACTCCGAGGAGAGGAATGAGCAGTTCTTC.